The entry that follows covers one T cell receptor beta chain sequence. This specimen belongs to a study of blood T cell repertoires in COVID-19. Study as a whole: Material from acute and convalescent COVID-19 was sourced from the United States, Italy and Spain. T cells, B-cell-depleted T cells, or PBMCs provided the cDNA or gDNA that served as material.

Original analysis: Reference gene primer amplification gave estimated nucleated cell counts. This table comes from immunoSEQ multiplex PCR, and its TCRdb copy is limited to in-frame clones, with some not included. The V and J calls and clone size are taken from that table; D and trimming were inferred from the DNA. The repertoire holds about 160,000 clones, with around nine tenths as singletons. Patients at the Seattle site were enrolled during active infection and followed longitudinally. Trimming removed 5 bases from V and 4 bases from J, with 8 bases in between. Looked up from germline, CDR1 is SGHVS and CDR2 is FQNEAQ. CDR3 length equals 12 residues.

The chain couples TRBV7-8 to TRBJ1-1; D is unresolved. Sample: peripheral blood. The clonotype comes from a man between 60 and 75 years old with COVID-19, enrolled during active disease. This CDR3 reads CASSETGTEAFF. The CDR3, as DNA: TGTGCCAGCAGCGAGACGGGCACTGAAGCTTTCTTT.